The 23 T cell receptor beta chains in this list originate from one sample, sequenced in a study of CD8 T cells in Susac syndrome. RNA in amounts of roughly 0.45 to 1 ug was reverse transcribed with random hexamers. A single record per CDR3 protein comes from TCRdb applying MiXCR to the immunoSEQ multiplex PCR reads. The sample lists about 150,000 distinct CDR3 sequences, roughly 96% occurring once. What was sequenced was CD8+ T cells from PBMCs. These receptors originate from a human donor with multiple sclerosis.

The rearrangement links TRBV9 to TRBJ2-6; D gene ambiguous. Germline V gives CDR1 SGDLS, CDR2 YYNGEE. Trimming pared 0 bases from V and 0 bases from J, leaving 7 bases between. The CDR3 has 16 amino acids. DNA for the CDR3: TGTGCCAGCAGCGTAGATGGTGGCTCTGGGGCCAACGTCCTGACTTTC. This codes for CASSVDGGSGANVLTF.

The J gene is TRBJ2-5, the V gene TRBV15; D unresolved. Germline V gene data show CDR1 as LNHNV and CDR2 as YYDKDF (reference sequence). CDR3 size: 15 residues. With 5 bases removed from V and 4 bases from J, the gap between germline ends came to 17 bases. The CDR3 region has the DNA TGTGCCACCAGCGGAGCAGCGATGGTAGGAGAGACCCAGTACTTC. Protein product: CATSGAAMVGETQYF. The full variable domain, in which reference TRBV15 and TRBJ2-5 provide the parts outside the CDR3, is DAMVIQNPRYQVTQFGKPVTLSCSQTLNHNVMYWYQQKSSQAPKLLFHYYDKDFNNEADTPDNFQSRRPNTSFCFLDIRSPGLGDTAMYLCATSGAAMVGETQYFGPGTRLLVL.

This clonotype has a single count. V usage is TRBV20-1 and J usage is TRBJ2-7; D remains unclear. This CDR3 is 12 amino acids long. Trimming removed 3 bases from V and 2 bases from J, with 8 bases in between. Germline lookup yields CDR1 DFQATT and CDR2 SNEGSKA (reference sequence). CDR3 residues: CSARDETYEQYF. The CDR3 nucleotides read TGCAGTGCTAGGGACGAGACCTACGAGCAGTACTTC.

The rearrangement uses TRBV29-1 and TRBJ2-6; weak D call: TRBD2 (5 bases). The CDR3 consists of 14 residues. The V gene lost 7 bases and the J gene lost 2 bases, with 12 bases spanning the gap. Looked up from germline, CDR1 is SQVTM and CDR2 is ANQGSEA. The CDR3 region is CSATTGTGANVLTF. DNA of the CDR3: TGCAGCGCCACGACGGGGACTGGGGCCAACGTCCTGACTTTC.

The V call is TRBV9, the J call TRBJ2-2; D is perhaps TRBD1 (6 bases). The CDR3 is 17 residues long. The V gene lost 0 bases and the J gene lost 0 bases, with 12 bases spanning the gap. Germline CDR1 is SGDLS and CDR2 is YYNGEE. The CDR3 here is CASSVAQDSPNTGELFF. As DNA, the CDR3 is TGTGCCAGCAGCGTAGCCCAGGACAGCCCGAACACCGGGGAGCTGTTTTTT.

The chain combines TRBV29-1 with TRBJ2-3; 13 nucleotides match TRBD2. CDR1 SQVTM and CDR2 ANQGSEA come from the germline V gene. The CDR3 sequence is 19 residues long. V lost 1 base and J lost 0; bases outside the gene matches: 10. CDR3 in DNA: TGCAGCGTTGAAGGGACTAGCGGGGGCTCATTGGTGAGCACAGATACGCAGTATTTT. Protein sequence: CSVEGTSGGSLVSTDTQYF.

This clonotype appeared a single time. The rearrangement joins TRBV12-3 or TRBV12-4 to TRBJ1-1; D uncertain. The CDR3 loop spans 13 amino acids. V was cut by 2 bases and J by 2 bases, with 6 bases left in between. CDR3 DNA: TGTGCCAGCAGTTTAAGGCACAACACTGAAGCTTTCTTT. Translating gives CASSLRHNTEAFF.

V is TRBV20-1 and J is TRBJ1-1; D is perhaps TRBD1 (6 bases). This CDR3 has 13 residues. The germline V gene has CDR1 DFQATT and CDR2 SNEGSKA (reference sequence). V was cut by 6 bases and J by 1 base, with 12 bases left in between. The CDR3 here is CSAGAGRNTEAFF. Written as DNA, the CDR3 is TGCAGTGCGGGGGCGGGGAGGAACACTGAAGCTTTCTTT.

The V and J genes are TRBV30 and TRBJ1-2; D unclear. Germline CDR1 GTSNPN, CDR2 SVGIG (reference sequence). Trimming removed 0 bases from V and 3 bases from J, with 8 bases in between. This CDR3 has 13 amino acids. The CDR3 nucleotides read TGTGCCTGGAGTGTACAGACCTACTATGGCTACACCTTC. Translating gives CAWSVQTYYGYTF.

J is TRBJ2-5 and V is TRBV27, with TRBD1 identical over 11 bases. Germline V lookup: CDR1 MNHEY, CDR2 SMNVEV (reference sequence). The CDR3 extends over 15 amino acids. Unmatched junction bases numbered 7, after V lost 5 bases and J lost 5 bases. In nucleotides, the CDR3 is TGTGCCAGCAGTGCCAGGGACAGGGGGTTGGAGACCCAGTACTTC. It yields the protein CASSARDRGLETQYF.

The V gene is TRBV6-5, the J gene TRBJ1-1; TRBD1 might be the D (5 bases). There are 12 residues in the CDR3. V dropped 2 bases and J dropped 8 bases, with 9 bases sitting between them. Germline-derived CDR1 and CDR2 are MNHEY and SVGAGI. CDR3 amino acids: CASSYEGREAFF. DNA of the CDR3: TGTGCCAGCAGTTACGAGGGGCGAGAAGCTTTCTTT.

This rearrangement joins TRBV27 to TRBJ2-7, with D unresolved. This CDR3 region has 15 residues. Deletions cut 1 base from V and 5 bases from J, with 15 bases between. Germline loops: CDR1 MNHEY, CDR2 SMNVEV (reference sequence). The CDR3: CASSLFGPGIHEQYF. The CDR3 coding sequence is TGTGCCAGCAGTTTATTTGGGCCCGGCATCCACGAGCAGTACTTC.

The chain joins TRBV30 to TRBJ1-6, with 8 bases matching TRBD1. Germline assignment: CDR1 GTSNPN and CDR2 SVGIG (reference sequence). The CDR3 runs 14 residues. Unmatched junction bases numbered 4, after V lost 2 bases and J lost 7 bases. The CDR3 protein is CAWSKDRENSPLHF. The DNA of the CDR3 is TGTGCCTGGAGTAAGGACAGGGAGAATTCACCCCTCCACTTT.

The chain links TRBV27 to TRBJ2-7, with D possibly TRBD1 on 5 matching bases. Germline CDR1 MNHEY, CDR2 SMNVEV (reference sequence). This CDR3 is built from 13 residues. With 6 bases removed from V and 3 bases from J, the gap between germline ends came to 12 bases. CDR3 DNA sequence: TGTGCCAGCAGCCTGACTCAGGGCTACGAGCAGTACTTC. Translating gives CASSLTQGYEQYF.

The V gene is TRBV29-1, the J gene TRBJ2-3; 9 bases fit TRBD2. The CDR3 has 14 residues. Germline CDR1 is SQVTM and CDR2 is ANQGSEA. The trim removed 7 bases at V and 2 bases at J, leaving 7 bases unmatched. The CDR3 loop reads CSGVSGGSTDTQYF. The DNA of the CDR3 is TGCAGCGGAGTGAGCGGGGGGTCCACAGATACGCAGTATTTT.

In this sample, this clonotype turned up once. This chain uses TRBV27 with TRBJ2-7; 10 bases match TRBD1. This CDR3 has 13 amino acids. Germline V gene lookup returns CDR1 MNHEY and CDR2 SMNVEV (reference sequence). After removal of 8 bases from V and 5 bases from J, the junction contained 6 bases not matched to a gene. CDR3 sequence: CASGGTGVDEQYV. For the CDR3, the DNA is TGTGCCAGCGGCGGGACAGGGGTTGACGAGCAGTACGTC.

The rearrangement uses TRBV23-1 and TRBJ2-7; the match to TRBD2 covers 8 bases. TRBV23-1 is an ORF, and what it does is uncertain. Trimming removed 2 bases from V and 6 bases from J; junction bases left unmatched: 9. CDR3 length: 15 residues. The CDR3 coding sequence is TGCGCCAGCAGTCAAATTTCGGGGGGGACTTGCGAGCAGTACTTC. Translated, it gives CASSQISGGTCEQYF.

In this sample, this clonotype turned up a few times. The CDR3: CASSLTGTNTEAFF. CDR3 DNA sequence: TGTGCCAGCAGCTTAACCGGGACCAACACTGAAGCTTTCTTT. This chain uses TRBV7-9 with TRBJ1-1; weak D call: TRBD1 (5 bases). The CDR3 contains 14 residues. Germline CDR1 SEHNR, CDR2 FQNEAQ (reference sequence). V was clipped by 2 bases and J by 2 bases, with 9 bases between them.

The V gene is TRBV24-1, the J gene TRBJ2-1; no reliable D call. Trimming took off 4 bases at V and 2 bases at J, with 5 bases between the two ends. The CDR3 has 13 residues. Germline-derived CDR1 and CDR2 are KGHDR and SFDVKD. The CDR3 region is CATSDGTYNEQFF. The CDR3 coding sequence is TGTGCCACCAGTGACGGTACCTACAATGAGCAGTTCTTC.

The chain employs TRBV7-9 and TRBJ2-1; D gene unclear. The CDR3 covers 12 residues. Trimming took 5 bases from V and 6 from J, leaving 8 bases between them. The germline V gene encodes CDR1 SEHNR and CDR2 FQNEAQ (reference sequence). In DNA form, the CDR3 reads TGTGCCAGCAGCGCCAATTCCAATGAGCAGTTCTTC. It yields the protein CASSANSNEQFF.

J is TRBJ2-7 and V is TRBV20-1; a possible D gene is TRBD1 (5 bases). Germline V CDR1 and CDR2: DFQATT, SNEGSKA (reference sequence). V was trimmed by 2 bases and J by 2 bases, leaving 10 bases between them. This CDR3 region has 13 residues. CDR3 in amino acids: CSARPGMAYEQYF. CDR3 bases: TGCAGTGCTAGACCAGGGATGGCCTACGAGCAGTACTTC.

CDR3 nucleotide sequence: TGTGCCAGCAGCCAAGACCTAGGGATCGGACTAGCGGGAAACAATGAGCAGTTCTTC. Protein sequence: CASSQDLGIGLAGNNEQFF. The genes are TRBV3-1 and TRBJ2-1; 12 bases align to TRBD2. Per the germline V gene, CDR1 is LGHDT and CDR2 is YNNKEL (reference sequence). J lost 5 bases, V lost 0 bases, and 11 bases had no gene match. The CDR3 sequence is 19 residues long.

The V and J genes are TRBV27 and TRBJ2-7; unclear D gene. V lost 6 bases and J lost 1, with 10 bases in between. CDR3 length: 13 amino acids. The germline gives CDR1 MNHEY, CDR2 SMNVEV (reference sequence). CDR3 protein: CASRLTPSYEQYF. The CDR3 nucleotides are TGTGCCAGCAGGTTAACACCTTCCTACGAGCAGTACTTC.